This is a list of T cell receptor beta chains from one sample in a study of CD8+ T cells in alopecia areata. Sequenced by immunoSEQ multiplex PCR; TCRdb stores in-frame clones only, minus some. The data contain 150,000 to 200,000 clones, about 66% of them singletons. Sequencing was performed on CD8+ T cells sorted from blood, taken at week 0. These receptors were obtained from a human donor with alopecia areata. The CDR3 runs from the conserved cysteine through the conserved F or W. Each record gives: J gene, clone size, D gene, V gene, CDR3 DNA, CDR3 protein. The D gene is left open where the match is weak. Rows give clone size only sometimes, using once, few, many, or a class for an expanded clone.

TRBJ2-3,few,TRBD2,TRBV6-5,TGTGCCAGCAACTTAGCGGGGGGGCCGAGAGATACGCAGTATTTT,CASNLAGGPRDTQYF
TRBJ2-7,-,-,TRBV5-1,TGCGCCAGCAGCTTGCGGTGGGGGCTTACCTACGAGCAGTACTTC,CASSLRWGLTYEQYF
TRBJ2-7,-,TRBD1,TRBV18,TGTGCCAGCTCATCAACCGGGACAGCCTACGAGCAGTACTTC,CASSSTGTAYEQYF
TRBJ2-5,few,TRBD1,TRBV7-9,TGTGCCAGCAGCCTAATCTCCGACAGGGGGCTGGAGACCCAGTACTTC,CASSLISDRGLETQYF
TRBJ1-6,-,TRBD1,TRBV7-9,TGTGCCAGCAGTCCCCGGGACAAGGGGGCTAATTCACCCCTCCACTTT,CASSPRDKGANSPLHF
TRBJ1-1,once,-,TRBV15,TGTGCCACCAGCGGAGAAAGCACTGAAGCTTTCTTT,CATSGESTEAFF
TRBJ2-7,-,-,TRBV4-1,TGCGCCAGCAGCTTAGAGGGCGGGGTCGCCTACGAGCAGTACTTC,CASSLEGGVAYEQYF
TRBJ2-1,-,TRBD2,TRBV5-1,TGCGCCAGCAGCTTTTTAGCGGGGGGCCTCAATGAGCAGTTCTTC,CASSFLAGGLNEQFF
TRBJ1-1,-,TRBD1,TRBV10-3,TGTGCCATCAATCCACAGGGGATAAACACTGAAGCTTTCTTT,CAINPQGINTEAFF
TRBJ2-7,-,-,TRBV6-5,TGTGCCAGCAGCCTAGGGGACGGGTCCTACGAGCAGTACTTC,CASSLGDGSYEQYF
TRBJ2-3,-,-,TRBV6-5,TGTGCCAGCAGTTACTCGACGGCCCACACAGATACGCAGTATTTT,CASSYSTAHTDTQYF
TRBJ1-1,-,-,TRBV30,TGTGCCTGGAGTGTTGGGGGGAACACTGAAGCTTTCTTT,CAWSVGGNTEAFF
TRBJ1-2,-,-,TRBV15,TGTGCCACCAGCAGAGACAGGGCTGATGGCTACACCTTC,CATSRDRADGYTF
TRBJ1-1,few,TRBD1,TRBV7-9,TGTGCCAGCAGCCGAGGCTTAACGGGACAGTACACTGAAGCTTTCTTT,CASSRGLTGQYTEAFF
TRBJ1-5,-,TRBD1,TRBV18,TGTGCCAGCTCGCTTAACCGGGACAGGGGGCGAAAGGGCAATCAGCCCCAGCATTTT,CASSLNRDRGRKGNQPQHF
TRBJ1-1,-,-,TRBV29-1,TGCAGCGTTGATCCGGGAGCAGTAAAGACTGAAGCTTTCTTT,CSVDPGAVKTEAFF
TRBJ2-5,few,-,TRBV5-1,TGCGCCAGCAGCTACCAAGAGACCCAGTACTTC,CASSYQETQYF
TRBJ2-7,-,-,TRBV2,TGTGCCAGCAGAGGAACAGGAAACTCCTACGAGCAGTACTTC,CASRGTGNSYEQYF
TRBJ1-1,-,TRBD1,TRBV13,TGTGCCAGCAGCTTCAGTTTCGGCAGGGGGCGATGGGTGACTGAAGCTTTCTTT,CASSFSFGRGRWVTEAFF
TRBJ2-6,-,-,TRBV9,TGTGCCAGCACCATTACCACATCTGGGGCCAACGTCCTGACTTTC,CASTITTSGANVLTF
TRBJ1-3,-,TRBD1,TRBV7-9,TGTGCCAGCAGCAGACAGGGGAACGGAAACACCATATATTTT,CASSRQGNGNTIYF
TRBJ2-7,-,-,TRBV13,TGTGCCAGCAGCTTAGCTTCCTACGAGCAGTACTTC,CASSLASYEQYF
TRBJ1-4,-,-,TRBV13,TGTGCCAGCAGCTTACCAGGGGAAAAACTGTTTTTT,CASSLPGEKLFF
TRBJ2-7,-,-,TRBV2,TGTGCCAGCAGCGGTTACGAGCAGTACTTC,CASSGYEQYF
TRBJ2-5,-,-,TRBV18,TGTGCCAGCTCACAATTGGAGCAAGAGACCCAGTACTTC,CASSQLEQETQYF
TRBJ1-5,-,-,TRBV7-9,TGTGCCAGCAGCCTCGACCATAGCAATCAGCCCCAGCATTTT,CASSLDHSNQPQHF
TRBJ2-3,few,-,TRBV29-1,TGCAGCGTTGAAGAGGGGGCAGTTCGCACAGATACGCAGTATTTT,CSVEEGAVRTDTQYF
TRBJ2-3,-,-,TRBV6-1,TGTGCCAGCAGGGGGGGGCCAGGAGATACGCAGTATTTT,CASRGGPGDTQYF
TRBJ2-7,-,-,TRBV7-9,TGTGCCAGCAGCCCGGGGTTAGGGGAGTACTTC,CASSPGLGEYF
TRBJ1-1,-,TRBD1,TRBV30,TGTGCCTGGACCTGGGCGACAGGGTATACTGAAGCTTTCTTT,CAWTWATGYTEAFF
TRBJ2-5,-,TRBD1,TRBV7-9,TGTGCCAGCAGCTACCGGGACAGCCGAGAGACCCAGTACTTC,CASSYRDSRETQYF
TRBJ2-1,-,-,TRBV2,TGTGCCAGCAGTGAAAAACCGTACAATGAGCAGTTCTTC,CASSEKPYNEQFF
TRBJ1-2,few,TRBD1,TRBV6-4,TGTGCCAGCAGCTTCGGGACAGGCAACTATGGCTACACCTTC,CASSFGTGNYGYTF
TRBJ2-5,-,TRBD1,TRBV9,TGTGCCAGCAGCCCCAGGACAGGGCCGACCCAGTACTTC,CASSPRTGPTQYF
TRBJ2-7,few,-,TRBV7-9,TGTGCCAGCAGCTTAAGTTGGGACGAGCAGTACTTC,CASSLSWDEQYF
TRBJ2-1,few,-,TRBV4-1,TGCGCCAGCAGCCAAGGAACCCCGTTGAGCTCCTACAATGAGCAGTTCTTC,CASSQGTPLSSYNEQFF
TRBJ1-3,once,-,TRBV29-1,TGCAGCGTTGAAGTGGGGGGATACAGCTCTGGAAACACCATATATTTT,CSVEVGGYSSGNTIYF
TRBJ2-6,-,-,TRBV11-2,TGTGCCAGCAGCCACCGAGGGTCTGGGGCCAACGTCCTGACTTTC,CASSHRGSGANVLTF
TRBJ1-1,-,TRBD1,TRBV9,TGTGCCAGCAGTGACGGTGGGACAGGAACGCCCGAAGCTTTCTTT,CASSDGGTGTPEAFF
TRBJ1-1,-,TRBD1,TRBV15,TGTGCCACCAGCGGGGACAGACCCCTTGAAGCTTTCTTT,CATSGDRPLEAFF
TRBJ2-7,few,TRBD1,TRBV28,TGTGCCAGCAGCCAACAGGGGGGTCTCGAGCAGTACTTC,CASSQQGGLEQYF
TRBJ1-2,-,-,TRBV5-6,TGTGCCAGCAGCTCCAAGGGGGTTTACAAGGATGGCTACACCTTC,CASSSKGVYKDGYTF
TRBJ2-7,few,-,TRBV18,TGTGCCAGCTCACCAGGAGTTCGAGGAGGCGAGCAGTACTTC,CASSPGVRGGEQYF
TRBJ2-5,-,-,TRBV27,TGTGCCAGCAGAATGCAAGAGACCCAGTACTTC,CASRMQETQYF
TRBJ2-3,-,-,TRBV4-1,TGCGCCAGCAGCCAAGGTGGGAGCAACACAGATACGCAGTATTTT,CASSQGGSNTDTQYF
TRBJ1-4,few,-,TRBV29-1,TGCAGCGTTGAGGCAGAACAGGAAAATGAAAAACTGTTTTTT,CSVEAEQENEKLFF
TRBJ1-1,-,TRBD1,TRBV6-1,TGTGCCAGCAGTGACACCAACAGGGGGAACACTGAAGCTTTCTTT,CASSDTNRGNTEAFF
TRBJ2-3,-,-,TRBV30,TGTGCCTGGAGAAGTTCAGATACGCAGTATTTT,CAWRSSDTQYF
TRBJ2-2,-,-,TRBV27,TGTGCCAGCAGTTTATCGATTCCTCAGACTCTGGCCGGGGAGCTGTTTTTT,CASSLSIPQTLAGELFF
TRBJ1-1,-,-,TRBV4-1,TGCGCCAGCAGCCAGGGGATCGGTAACACTGAAGCTTTCTTT,CASSQGIGNTEAFF
TRBJ2-6,-,-,TRBV5-6,TGTGCCAGCAGCTTCGGAGGTGCGGCTGGGGCCAACGTCCTGACTTTC,CASSFGGAAGANVLTF
TRBJ1-6,-,-,TRBV27,TGTGCCAGCAGGGTGGGCCAGTATAATTCACCCCTCCACTTT,CASRVGQYNSPLHF
TRBJ2-6,few,-,TRBV6-5,TGTGCCAGCAGGGCAGGGAATGGGGCCAACGTCCTGACTTTC,CASRAGNGANVLTF
TRBJ2-6,-,TRBD1,TRBV7-2,TGTGCCAGCAGCCACTGGCGCGGACAGGGGTTTTCTGGGGCCAACGTCCTGACTTTC,CASSHWRGQGFSGANVLTF